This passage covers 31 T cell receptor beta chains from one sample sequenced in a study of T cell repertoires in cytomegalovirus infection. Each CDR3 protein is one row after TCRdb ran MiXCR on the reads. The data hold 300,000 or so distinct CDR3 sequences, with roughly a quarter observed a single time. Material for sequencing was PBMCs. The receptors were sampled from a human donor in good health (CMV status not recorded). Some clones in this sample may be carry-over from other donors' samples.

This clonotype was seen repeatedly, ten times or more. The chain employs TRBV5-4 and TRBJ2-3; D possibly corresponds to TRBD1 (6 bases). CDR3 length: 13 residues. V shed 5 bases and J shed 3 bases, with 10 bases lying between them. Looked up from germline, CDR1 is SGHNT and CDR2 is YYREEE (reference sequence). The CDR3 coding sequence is TGTGCCAGCAGTTCTACAGGGACAGATACGCAGTATTTT. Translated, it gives CASSSTGTDTQYF.

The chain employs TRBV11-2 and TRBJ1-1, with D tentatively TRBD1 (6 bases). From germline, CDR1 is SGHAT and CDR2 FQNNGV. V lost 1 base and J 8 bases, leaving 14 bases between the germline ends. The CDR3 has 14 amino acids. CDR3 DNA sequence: TGTGCCAGCAGCTTAGTGGTGGGGGCCTGGGAAGCTTTCTTT. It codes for CASSLVVGAWEAFF.

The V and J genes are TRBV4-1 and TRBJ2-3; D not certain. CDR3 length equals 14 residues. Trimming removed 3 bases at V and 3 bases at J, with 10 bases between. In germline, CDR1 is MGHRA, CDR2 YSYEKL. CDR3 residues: CASSHPLKTDTQYF. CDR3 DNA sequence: TGCGCCAGCAGCCATCCCCTCAAGACAGATACGCAGTATTTT.

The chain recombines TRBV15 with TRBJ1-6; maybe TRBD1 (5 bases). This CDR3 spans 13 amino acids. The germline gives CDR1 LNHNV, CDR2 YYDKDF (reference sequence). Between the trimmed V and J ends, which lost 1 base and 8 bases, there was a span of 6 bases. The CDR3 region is CATSRVQDSPLHF. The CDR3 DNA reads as TGTGCCACCAGCAGAGTACAGGATTCACCCCTCCACTTT.

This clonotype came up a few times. The CDR3 DNA reads as TGTGCCAGCAGTTACGCGGCAGGACGGCAAGAGACCCAGTACTTC. It codes for CASSYAAGRQETQYF. The chain employs TRBV6-2 or TRBV6-3 and TRBJ2-5; D ambiguous. The CDR3 sequence is 15 residues long. Per the germline V gene, CDR1 is MNHEY and CDR2 is SVGEGT. V was shortened by 2 bases and J by 2 bases, with 12 bases between the two germline ends.

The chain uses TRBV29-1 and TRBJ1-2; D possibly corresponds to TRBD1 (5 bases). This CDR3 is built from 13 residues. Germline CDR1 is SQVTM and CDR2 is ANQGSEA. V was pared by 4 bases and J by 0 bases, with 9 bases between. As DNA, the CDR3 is TGCAGCGTTGGGGAGACAGCTAACTATGGCTACACCTTC. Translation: CSVGETANYGYTF.

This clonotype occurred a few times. For the CDR3, the DNA is TGTGCCAGCAGTATACAGGGGGCAGGTGGGGCCAACGTCCTGACTTTC. This translates into CASSIQGAGGANVLTF. V and J are TRBV28 and TRBJ2-6, with 9 positions matching TRBD1. Germline lookup yields CDR1 MDHEN and CDR2 SYDVKM. The CDR3 is 16 residues long. V shed 5 bases and J 3 bases; nucleotides not matched to a gene: 5.

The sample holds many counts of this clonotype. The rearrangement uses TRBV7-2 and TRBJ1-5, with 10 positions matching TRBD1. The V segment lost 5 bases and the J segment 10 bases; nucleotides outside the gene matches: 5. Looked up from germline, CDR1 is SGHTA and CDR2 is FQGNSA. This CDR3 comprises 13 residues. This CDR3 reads CASSPGTGAPQHF. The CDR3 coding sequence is TGTGCCAGCAGCCCCGGGACAGGGGCTCCCCAGCATTTT.

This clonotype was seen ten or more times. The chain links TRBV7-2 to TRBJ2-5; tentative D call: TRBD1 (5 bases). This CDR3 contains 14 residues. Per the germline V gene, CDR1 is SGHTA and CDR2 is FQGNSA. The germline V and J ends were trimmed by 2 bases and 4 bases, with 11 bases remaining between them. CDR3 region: CASSLQGTGETQYF. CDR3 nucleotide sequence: TGTGCCAGCAGCTTACAGGGTACTGGAGAGACCCAGTACTTC.

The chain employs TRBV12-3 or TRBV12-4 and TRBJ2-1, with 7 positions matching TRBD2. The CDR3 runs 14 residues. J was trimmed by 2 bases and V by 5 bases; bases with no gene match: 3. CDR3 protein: CASSRGTTYNEQFF. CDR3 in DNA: TGTGCCAGCAGTCGCGGGACTACCTACAATGAGCAGTTCTTC.

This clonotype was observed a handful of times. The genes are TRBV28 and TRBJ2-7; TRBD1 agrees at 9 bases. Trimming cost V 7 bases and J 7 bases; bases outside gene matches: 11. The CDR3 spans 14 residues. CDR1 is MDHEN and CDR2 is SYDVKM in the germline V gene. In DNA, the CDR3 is TGTGCCAGCAACCCCGGGACAGGGCGTTGGGAGCAGTACTTC. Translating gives CASNPGTGRWEQYF.

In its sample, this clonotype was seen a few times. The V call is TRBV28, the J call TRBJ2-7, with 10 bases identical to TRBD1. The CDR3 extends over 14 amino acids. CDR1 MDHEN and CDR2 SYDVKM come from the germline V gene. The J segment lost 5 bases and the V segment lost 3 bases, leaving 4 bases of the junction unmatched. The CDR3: CASSFPGQGDEQYF. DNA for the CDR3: TGTGCCAGCAGTTTCCCCGGACAGGGGGACGAGCAGTACTTC.

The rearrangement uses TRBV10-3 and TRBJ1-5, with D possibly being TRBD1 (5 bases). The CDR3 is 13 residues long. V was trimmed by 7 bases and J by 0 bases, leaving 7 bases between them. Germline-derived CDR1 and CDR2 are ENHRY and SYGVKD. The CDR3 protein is CAIKDSSNQPQHF. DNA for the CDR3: TGTGCCATCAAAGACAGTAGCAATCAGCCCCAGCATTTT.

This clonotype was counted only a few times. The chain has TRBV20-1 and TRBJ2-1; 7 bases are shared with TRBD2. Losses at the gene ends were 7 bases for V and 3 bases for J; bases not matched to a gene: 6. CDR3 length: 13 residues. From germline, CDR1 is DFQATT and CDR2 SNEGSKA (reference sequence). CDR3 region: CSVPRDYYNEQFF. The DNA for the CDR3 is TGCAGTGTCCCACGGGACTACTACAATGAGCAGTTCTTC.

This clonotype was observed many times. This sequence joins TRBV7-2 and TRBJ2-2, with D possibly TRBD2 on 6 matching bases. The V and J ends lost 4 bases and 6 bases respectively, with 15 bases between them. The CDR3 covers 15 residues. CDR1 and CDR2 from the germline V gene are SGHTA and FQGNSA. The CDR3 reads CASSWRRGAAGELFF. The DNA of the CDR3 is TGTGCCAGCAGCTGGCGGAGGGGCGCCGCCGGGGAGCTGTTTTTT.

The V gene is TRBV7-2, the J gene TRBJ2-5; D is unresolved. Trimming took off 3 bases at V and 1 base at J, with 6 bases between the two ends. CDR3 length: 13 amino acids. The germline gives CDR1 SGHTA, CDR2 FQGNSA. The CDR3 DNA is TGTGCCAGCAGCTTTGCTGGCCAAGAGACCCAGTACTTC. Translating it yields CASSFAGQETQYF. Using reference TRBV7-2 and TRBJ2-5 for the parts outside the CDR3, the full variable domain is GAGVSQSPSNKVTEKGKDVELRCDPISGHTALYWYRQSLGQGLEFLIYFQGNSAPDKSGLPSDRFSAERTGGSVSTLTIQRTQQEDSAVYLCASSFAGQETQYFGPGTRLLVL.

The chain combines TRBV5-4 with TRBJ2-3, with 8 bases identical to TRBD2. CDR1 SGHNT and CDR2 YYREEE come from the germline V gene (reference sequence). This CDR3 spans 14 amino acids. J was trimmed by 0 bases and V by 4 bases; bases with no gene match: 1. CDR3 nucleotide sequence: TGTGCCAGCAGCGCTAGCGGGAGCACAGATACGCAGTATTTT. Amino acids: CASSASGSTDTQYF. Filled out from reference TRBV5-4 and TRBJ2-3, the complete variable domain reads ETGVTQSPTHLIKTRGQQVTLRCSSQSGHNTVSWYQQALGQGPQFIFQYYREEENGRGNFPPRFSGLQFPNYSSELNVNALELDDSALYLCASSASGSTDTQYFGPGTRLTVL.

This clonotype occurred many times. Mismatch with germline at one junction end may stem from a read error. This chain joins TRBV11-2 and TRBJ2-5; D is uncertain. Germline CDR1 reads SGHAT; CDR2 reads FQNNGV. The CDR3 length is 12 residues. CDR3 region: CASSLGPIWPDF. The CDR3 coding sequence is TGTGCCAGCAGCTTAGGCCCAATTTGGCCGGACTTC.

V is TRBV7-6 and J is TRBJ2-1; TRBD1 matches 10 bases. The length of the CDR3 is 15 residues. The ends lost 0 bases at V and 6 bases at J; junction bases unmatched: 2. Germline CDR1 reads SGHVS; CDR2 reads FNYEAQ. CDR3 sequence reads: CASSLAGTGVNEQFF. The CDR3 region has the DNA TGTGCCAGCAGCTTAGCTGGGACAGGGGTCAATGAGCAGTTCTTC.

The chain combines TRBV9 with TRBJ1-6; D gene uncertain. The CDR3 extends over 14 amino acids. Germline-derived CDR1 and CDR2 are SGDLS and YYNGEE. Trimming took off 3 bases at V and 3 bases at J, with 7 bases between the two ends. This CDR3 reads CASSDGLYNSPLHF. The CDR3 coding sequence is TGTGCCAGCAGCGACGGCCTCTATAATTCACCCCTCCACTTT.

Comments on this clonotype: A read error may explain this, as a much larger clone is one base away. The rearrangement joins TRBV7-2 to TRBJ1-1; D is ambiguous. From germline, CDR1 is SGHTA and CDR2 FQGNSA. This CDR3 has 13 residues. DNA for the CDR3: TGTGCCAGCAGCCAACCCCTTCACACTGGAGCTTTCTTT. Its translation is CASSQPLHTGAFF.

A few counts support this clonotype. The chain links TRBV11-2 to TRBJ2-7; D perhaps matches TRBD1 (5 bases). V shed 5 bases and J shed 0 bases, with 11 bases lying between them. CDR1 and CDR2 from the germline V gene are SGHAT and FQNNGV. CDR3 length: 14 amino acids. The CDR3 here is CASSTRQFSYEQYF. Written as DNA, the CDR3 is TGTGCCAGCAGCACCCGACAGTTCTCCTACGAGCAGTACTTC.

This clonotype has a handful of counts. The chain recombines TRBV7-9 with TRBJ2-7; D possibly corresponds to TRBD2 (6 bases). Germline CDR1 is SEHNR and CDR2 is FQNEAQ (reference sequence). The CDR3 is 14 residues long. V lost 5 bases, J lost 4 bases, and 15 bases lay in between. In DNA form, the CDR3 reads TGTGCCAGCAGCCCCCCGGGACTCAAGTACGAGCAGTACTTC. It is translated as CASSPPGLKYEQYF.

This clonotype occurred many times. CDR3: CASRRVRGQFDEQFF. The CDR3 DNA follows: TGTGCCAGCAGACGCGTCAGGGGTCAGTTCGATGAGCAGTTCTTC. The chain links TRBV12-3 or TRBV12-4 to TRBJ2-1; tentative D call: TRBD1 (6 bases). The V gene lost 6 bases and the J gene lost 8 bases, with 20 bases spanning the gap. The CDR3 runs to 15 residues.

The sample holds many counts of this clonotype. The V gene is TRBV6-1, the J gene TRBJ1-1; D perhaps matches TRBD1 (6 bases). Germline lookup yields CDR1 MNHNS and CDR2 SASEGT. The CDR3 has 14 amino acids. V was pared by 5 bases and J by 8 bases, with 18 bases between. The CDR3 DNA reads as TGTGCCAGCAGTTGGATCAGGGGTCGGTACGAAGCTTTCTTT. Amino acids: CASSWIRGRYEAFF.

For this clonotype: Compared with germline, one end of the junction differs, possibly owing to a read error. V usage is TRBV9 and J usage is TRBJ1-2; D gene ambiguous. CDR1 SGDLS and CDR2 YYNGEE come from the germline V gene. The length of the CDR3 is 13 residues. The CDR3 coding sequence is TGTGCCAGTACACCCAGGACTAACGATGGCTACACCTTC. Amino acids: CASTPRTNDGYTF.

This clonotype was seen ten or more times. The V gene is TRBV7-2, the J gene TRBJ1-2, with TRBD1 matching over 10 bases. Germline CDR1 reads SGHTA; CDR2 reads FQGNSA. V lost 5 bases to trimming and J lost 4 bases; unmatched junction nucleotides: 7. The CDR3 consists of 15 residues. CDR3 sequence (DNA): TGTGCCAGCAGCCCCGGGACAGGGGACATCTATGGCTACACCTTC. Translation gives CASSPGTGDIYGYTF.

CDR3 residues: CASSPQGPFQETQYF. In DNA, the CDR3 is TGTGCCAGCAGCCCACAGGGACCCTTCCAAGAGACCCAGTACTTC. V and J are TRBV6-5 and TRBJ2-5, with a possible D match to TRBD1 (6 bases). Trimming left V 6 bases short and J 1 base short, with 15 bases between. Germline V gene sequence: CDR1 MNHEY, CDR2 SVGAGI. The CDR3 spans 15 residues.

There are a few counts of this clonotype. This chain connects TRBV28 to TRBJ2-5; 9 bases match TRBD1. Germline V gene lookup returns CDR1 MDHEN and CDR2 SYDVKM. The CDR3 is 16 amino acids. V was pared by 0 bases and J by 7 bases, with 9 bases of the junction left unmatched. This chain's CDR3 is CASSLWRTGERGTQYF. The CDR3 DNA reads TGTGCCAGCAGTTTATGGAGGACAGGGGAGCGCGGGACCCAGTACTTC.

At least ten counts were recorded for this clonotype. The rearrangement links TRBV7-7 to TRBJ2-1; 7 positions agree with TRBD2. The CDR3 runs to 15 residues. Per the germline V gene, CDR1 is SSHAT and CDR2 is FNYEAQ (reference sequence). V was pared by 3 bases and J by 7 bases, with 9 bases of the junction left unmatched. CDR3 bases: TGTGCCAGCAGCTTGGCTAGCGGTCTTTGGAATGAGCAGTTCTTC. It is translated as CASSLASGLWNEQFF.

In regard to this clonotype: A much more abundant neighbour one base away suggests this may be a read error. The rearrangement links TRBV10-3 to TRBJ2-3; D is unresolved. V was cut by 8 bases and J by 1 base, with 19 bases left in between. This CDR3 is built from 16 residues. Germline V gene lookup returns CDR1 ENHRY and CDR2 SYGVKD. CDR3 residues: CAICTGLVPGTDTQYF. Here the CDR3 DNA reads TGTGCCATCTGCACCGGTTTGGTTCCAGGCACAGATACGCAGTATTTT.